The entry below describes one T cell receptor beta chain. The data originate from a study of CD8+CD57+ T cells in acquired aplastic anemia. Overall study: The mean DNA yield obtained from sorted CD4+ and CD8+ cells came to about 3.2 ug. As sequenced from healthy donors, CD4+ cells averaged approximately 11 million reads.

Looked up from germline, CDR1 is LNHDA and CDR2 is SQIVND (reference sequence). V was trimmed by 8 bases and J by 4 bases, leaving 11 bases between them. The CDR3 runs 12 residues. The study profiled TCR beta VDJ and CDR3 using genomic DNA as template. One entry per CDR3 protein, called by TCRdb with MiXCR from the reads. In the table there are roughly 150,000 distinct CDR3 sequences, about 48% of which are singletons. Sequenced input: sorted CD4+, CD8+, or CD8+CD57+ T cells (not recorded which) from PBMCs. This chain links TRBV19 with TRBJ1-2; D is ambiguous. The TCR sequence derives from a human donor in good health. CDR3 DNA: TGTGCCAGTCTAAAAACGGGCTATGGCTACACCTTC. It codes for CASLKTGYGYTF.